These 5 T cell receptor beta chains were all obtained from the same sample, sequenced in a study of metastatic and nonmetastatic thyroid tumors. Thyroid surgery was performed in patients who had received no treatment beforehand. From the PCR reads, TCRdb re-called clones with MiXCR. The sample has more than 25,000 clones, around 7% seen once. What was sequenced was blood. The receptor set was obtained from a female donor with papillary thyroid cancer or a benign thyroid nodule (not recorded which). Some clones in this sample may be carry-over from other donors' samples.

This clone was counted ten times or more. This same CDR3 is encoded by further DNA sequences in the sample. The chain employs TRBV20-1 and TRBJ2-1, with TRBD2 identical over 7 bases. In germline, CDR1 is DFQATT, CDR2 SNEGSKA (reference sequence). V shed 3 bases and J 0 bases; nucleotides not matched to a gene: 2. The CDR3 runs to 14 residues. The CDR3 DNA reads as TGCAGTGCTAGCGGGAGGTACTCCTACAATGAGCAGTTCTTC. The encoded protein is CSASGRYSYNEQFF.

This clone was seen at least ten times. The chain has TRBV6-6 and TRBJ1-5, with TRBD1 matching 7 bases. Germline V gene lookup returns CDR1 MNHNY and CDR2 SVGAGI (reference sequence). V dropped 2 bases and J dropped 8; count of bases not matched to a gene: 9. CDR3 length: 15 residues. As DNA, the CDR3 is TGTGCCAGCAGTTACGGGTACAGGGGTGGAGAGCCCCAGCATTTT. Encoded protein: CASSYGYRGGEPQHF.

In this sample, this clone turned up many times. The chain couples TRBV24-1 to TRBJ2-7, with 8 bases aligning to TRBD2. Germline CDR1 reads KGHDR; CDR2 reads SFDVKD. The CDR3 runs 16 residues. J was trimmed by 3 bases and V by 2 bases; bases with no gene match: 8. The CDR3, as DNA: TGTGCCACCAGTGATTCCCCGGGGGGGGGTGACTACGAGCAGTACTTC. Encoded protein: CATSDSPGGGDYEQYF.

Comments on this clone: A much more abundant neighbour one base away suggests this may be a read error. Other DNA variants within this sample encode the same CDR3. V gene TRBV5-1 combines with J gene TRBJ2-7, with TRBD1 identical over 8 bases. The V gene's germline CDR1 is SGHRS and CDR2 YFSETQ. This CDR3 comprises 14 residues. CDR3 nucleotide sequence: TGCGCCAGCAGCTTAGACAGGGGCTTTAACGAGCAGTATTTC. It is translated as CASSLDRGFNEQYF.

This clone has a count of ten or more. The gene calls are TRBV20-1 and TRBJ1-1; D gene unclear. The CDR3 is 15 amino acids. Looked up from germline, CDR1 is DFQATT and CDR2 is SNEGSKA (reference sequence). V gave up 3 bases and J gave up 0 bases, with 14 bases separating them. The CDR3 here is CSARSQDLMNTEAFF. The CDR3 coding sequence is TGCAGTGCTAGGTCCCAGGACCTCATGAACACTGAAGCTTTCTTT.